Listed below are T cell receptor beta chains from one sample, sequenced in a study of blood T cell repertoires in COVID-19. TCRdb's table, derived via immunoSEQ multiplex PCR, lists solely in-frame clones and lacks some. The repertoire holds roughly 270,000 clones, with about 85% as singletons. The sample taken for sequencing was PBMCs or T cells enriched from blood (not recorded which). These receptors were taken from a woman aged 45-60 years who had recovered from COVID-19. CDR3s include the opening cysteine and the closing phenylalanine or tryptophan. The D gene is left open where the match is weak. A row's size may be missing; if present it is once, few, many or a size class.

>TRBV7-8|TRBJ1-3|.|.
CASSLGGPKGNTIYF
TGTGCCAGCAGCTTAGGGGGGCCTAAGGGAAACACCATATATTTT
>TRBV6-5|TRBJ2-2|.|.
CASSYRSFGNTGELFF
TGTGCCAGCAGTTATAGGAGTTTTGGGAACACCGGGGAGCTGTTTTTT
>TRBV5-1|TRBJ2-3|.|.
CASSPTSTDTQYF
TGCGCCAGCAGCCCCACTAGCACAGATACGCAGTATTTT
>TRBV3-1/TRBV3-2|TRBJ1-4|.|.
CASSPAATNEKLFF
TGTGCCAGCAGTCCTGCAGCAACTAATGAAAAACTGTTTTTT
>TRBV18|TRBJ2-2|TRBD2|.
CASSTSTSGRPSTGELFF
TGTGCCAGCTCAACCTCGACTAGCGGGAGGCCGAGCACCGGGGAGCTGTTTTTT
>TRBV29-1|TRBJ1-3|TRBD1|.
CSVVLGTVSGNTIYF
TGCAGCGTTGTTTTGGGGACAGTGTCTGGAAACACCATATATTTT
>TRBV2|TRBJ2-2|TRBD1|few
CASSPNRGTGELFF
TGTGCCAGCAGTCCTAACAGGGGAACCGGGGAGCTGTTTTTT
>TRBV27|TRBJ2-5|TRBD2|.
CASSLDRGGETQYF
TGTGCCAGCAGTTTGGACCGGGGGGGGGAGACCCAGTACTTC
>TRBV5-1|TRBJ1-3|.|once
CASQGGSGNTIYF
TGCGCCAGCCAAGGGGGTTCTGGAAACACCATATATTTT
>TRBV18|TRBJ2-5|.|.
CASSPGQYQETQYF
TGTGCCAGCTCACCCGGACAGTACCAAGAGACCCAGTACTTC
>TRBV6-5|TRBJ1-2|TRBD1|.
CASSYSTGQGYGYTF
TGTGCCAGCAGTTACTCCACGGGACAGGGGTATGGCTACACCTTC
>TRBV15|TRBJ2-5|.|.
CATSRVFGGHETQYF
TGTGCCACCAGCAGAGTATTCGGGGGGCACGAGACCCAGTACTTC
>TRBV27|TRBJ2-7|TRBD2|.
CASRGLAGGLYEQYF
TGTGCCAGCCGGGGACTAGCGGGGGGATTATACGAGCAGTACTTC
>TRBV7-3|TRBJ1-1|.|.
CASSRNTGEAFF
TGTGCCAGCAGCCGAAACACAGGTGAAGCTTTCTTT
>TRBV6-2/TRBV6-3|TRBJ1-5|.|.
CASSYSAGNQPQHF
TGTGCCAGCAGTTACTCGGCAGGGAATCAGCCCCAGCATTTT
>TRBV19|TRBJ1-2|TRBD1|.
CASSMTGNYGYTF
TGTGCCAGTAGTATGACAGGGAACTATGGCTACACCTTC
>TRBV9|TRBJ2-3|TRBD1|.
CASSVSTGGLRTDTQYF
TGTGCCAGCAGCGTATCTACAGGGGGCTTACGCACAGATACGCAGTATTTT
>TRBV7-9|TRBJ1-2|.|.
CASSREPGLGYTF
TGTGCCAGCAGCCGAGAGCCAGGGTTAGGCTACACCTTC
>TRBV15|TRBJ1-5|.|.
CATSRLGQFSNQPQHF
TGTGCCACCAGCAGACTCGGACAGTTTAGCAATCAGCCCCAGCATTTT
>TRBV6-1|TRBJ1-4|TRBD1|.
CASSGLGGTGLEKLFF
TGTGCCAGCAGTGGTCTAGGGGGGACAGGGCTTGAAAAACTGTTTTTT
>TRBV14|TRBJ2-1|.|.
CASSQPASNEQFF
TGTGCCAGCAGCCAACCTGCTAGTAATGAGCAGTTCTTC
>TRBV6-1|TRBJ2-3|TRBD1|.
CASSGYRGAGTDTQYF
TGTGCCAGCAGTGGTTACAGGGGGGCTGGCACAGATACGCAGTATTTT
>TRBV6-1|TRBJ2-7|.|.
CASSEATVRNLRGAEQYF
TGTGCCAGCAGTGAAGCGACCGTACGAAATTTGCGAGGAGCCGAGCAGTACTTC
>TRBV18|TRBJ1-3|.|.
CASSPPTQFLSGNTIYF
TGTGCCAGCTCACCCCCCACACAATTCCTCTCTGGAAACACCATATATTTT
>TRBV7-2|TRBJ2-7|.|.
CASSLSAGTYEQYF
TGTGCCAGCAGCTTGTCCGCAGGGACCTACGAGCAGTACTTC
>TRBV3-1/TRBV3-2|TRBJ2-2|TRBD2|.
CASRVSGGAHTGELFF
TGTGCCAGCAGAGTTAGCGGGGGGGCGCATACCGGGGAGCTGTTTTTT
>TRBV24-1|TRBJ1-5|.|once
CATSDSRFHQPQHF
TGTGCCACCAGTGATTCCCGTTTTCATCAGCCCCAGCATTTT
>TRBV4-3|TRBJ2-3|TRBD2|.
CASSQGPAGGTDTQYF
TGCGCCAGCAGCCAAGGTCCAGCGGGAGGCACAGATACGCAGTATTTT
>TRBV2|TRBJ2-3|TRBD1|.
CASSVRGGADTQYF
TGTGCCAGCAGCGTCCGAGGGGGCGCGGATACGCAGTATTTT
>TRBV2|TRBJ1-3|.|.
CASTTVQIGNTIYF
TGTGCCAGCACCACAGTCCAAATTGGAAACACCATATATTTT
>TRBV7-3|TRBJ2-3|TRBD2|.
CASSSTSGGAQDTQYF
TGTGCCAGCAGCAGTACTAGCGGGGGGGCCCAAGATACGCAGTATTTT
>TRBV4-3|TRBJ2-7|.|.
CASSQEVAGLSYEQYF
TGCGCCAGCAGCCAAGAGGTGGCAGGGCTGAGCTACGAGCAGTACTTC